The 26 T cell receptor beta chains below were found in one sample sequenced in a study of blood T cell repertoires in COVID-19. Repertoires were generated with immunoSEQ multiplex PCR, while TCRdb's copy carries only in-frame clones and drops some. This table holds approximately 180,000 clones, about 85% found once. The specimen was peripheral blood. These receptors were taken from a man in his fifties or sixties with active or convalescent COVID-19.

J is TRBJ2-7 and V is TRBV27; D might be TRBD1 (6 bases). V was clipped by 4 bases and J by 9 bases, with 13 bases between them. The CDR3 loop spans 12 amino acids. Germline V lookup: CDR1 MNHEY, CDR2 SMNVEV (reference sequence). CDR3 sequence (DNA): TGTGCCAGCAGTTCCTGGGGGCATGGGCAGTACTTC. Its translation is CASSSWGHGQYF.

This clone was counted once. The chain carries TRBV12-3 or TRBV12-4 and TRBJ2-7, with TRBD1 as a possible D gene (6 bases). CDR3 length: 12 amino acids. Trimming removed 5 bases from V and 12 bases from J, with 17 bases in between. The CDR3 nucleotides are TGTGCCAGCAGTCCTGGACAGTTGATGGTGTACTTC. It codes for CASSPGQLMVYF.

The sample holds a few counts of this clone. The chain has TRBV4-1 and TRBJ1-5, with a weak D call TRBD1 (6 bases). The CDR3 is 15 amino acids. V was trimmed by 2 bases and J by 3 bases, leaving 11 bases between them. Germline lookup yields CDR1 MGHRA and CDR2 YSYEKL. The CDR3 DNA sequence: TGCGCCAGCAGCCAATGGGGGACACCCAATCAGCCCCAGCATTTT. Protein: CASSQWGTPNQPQHF.

The V and J genes are TRBV7-2 and TRBJ2-3; 9 bases agree with TRBD2. Losses at the gene ends were 3 bases for V and 1 base for J; bases not matched to a gene: 2. The germline V gene has CDR1 SGHTA and CDR2 FQGNSA. The CDR3 has 15 amino acids. Here the CDR3 reads CASSLVAGGTDTQYF. CDR3 coding DNA: TGTGCCAGCAGCTTGGTAGCGGGGGGCACAGATACGCAGTATTTT.

In the case of this clone: The junction shows a germline mismatch at one end, possibly a read error. This sequence joins TRBV19 and TRBJ1-2, with 8 bases matching TRBD1. CDR1 LNHDA and CDR2 SQIVND come from the germline V gene (reference sequence). This CDR3 is 11 amino acids long. CDR3 bases: TGTGCCAGTAGTATACGGGACAGGCTGGACTTC. Amino acids: CASSIRDRLDF.

The CDR3 DNA reads TGTGCCATCAGAAGGGACACATCATACGAGCAGTACTTC. As protein: CAIRRDTSYEQYF. The chain uses TRBV10-3 and TRBJ2-7; possibly TRBD1 for D (6 bases). The CDR3 has 13 amino acids. The germline V gene has CDR1 ENHRY and CDR2 SYGVKD. The V end was cut by 6 bases, the J end by 4 bases, with 13 bases between.

The J gene is TRBJ1-3, the V gene TRBV7-9; D gene uncertain. This CDR3 region has 15 residues. Germline CDR1 SEHNR, CDR2 FQNEAQ (reference sequence). V lost 0 bases, J lost 1 base, and 7 bases lay in between. The CDR3 DNA sequence: TGTGCCAGCAGCTTAGCGGGCAGTTCTGGAAACACCATATATTTT. It codes for CASSLAGSSGNTIYF. The complete variable domain, with remaining parts taken from reference TRBV7-9 and TRBJ1-3, reads DTGVSQNPRHKITKRGQNVTFRCDPISEHNRLYWYRQTLGQGPEFLTYFQNEAQLEKSRLLSDRFSAERPKGSFSTLEIQRTEQGDSAMYLCASSLAGSSGNTIYFGEGSWLTVV.

The chain couples TRBV19 to TRBJ1-5; D might be TRBD1 (6 bases). In germline, CDR1 is LNHDA, CDR2 SQIVND (reference sequence). Trimming removed 6 bases from V and 1 base from J, with 19 bases in between. CDR3 length: 17 amino acids. The CDR3, as DNA: TGTGCCAGTAGCACAAGCGGGGGCAGGGCCAGCAATCAGCCCCAGCATTTT. Protein product: CASSTSGGRASNQPQHF.

V gene TRBV6-5 combines with J gene TRBJ2-3; TRBD2 aligns across 9 bases. CDR3 size: 15 residues. V dropped 0 bases and J dropped 4; count of bases not matched to a gene: 2. Per germline, CDR1 MNHEY and CDR2 SVGAGI. CDR3 sequence reads: CASSYSRGGADTQYF. The CDR3 nucleotides read TGTGCCAGCAGTTACTCGCGGGGGGGGGCAGATACGCAGTATTTT.

The chain carries TRBV10-3 and TRBJ2-5; 11 bases agree with TRBD2. CDR3 length: 16 amino acids. The junction had 10 bases not matched to a gene; V was cut back by 6 bases and J by 4 bases. Germline CDR1 ENHRY, CDR2 SYGVKD. CDR3 in DNA: TGTGCCATCAGCCGTAGCGGGGGGGCCGGAGCAGAGACCCAGTACTTC. Translated: CAISRSGGAGAETQYF.

The rearrangement joins TRBV15 to TRBJ1-6; D remains unclear. Germline V gene data show CDR1 as LNHNV and CDR2 as YYDKDF (reference sequence). V was trimmed by 3 bases and J by 10 bases, leaving 16 bases between them. This CDR3 spans 15 amino acids. The CDR3 here is CATSRSGGTQSPLHF. In nucleotides, the CDR3 is TGTGCCACCAGCAGGTCGGGAGGCACTCAATCACCCCTCCACTTT.

The chain employs TRBV19 and TRBJ1-2; D remains ambiguous. CDR1 LNHDA and CDR2 SQIVND come from the germline V gene (reference sequence). CDR3 length equals 12 residues. Trimming shortened V by 8 bases and J by 0 bases, and 7 bases separated the two germline ends. The CDR3 region is CASARANYGYTF. The DNA for the CDR3 is TGTGCCAGTGCTAGAGCTAACTATGGCTACACCTTC.

The J gene is TRBJ1-4, the V gene TRBV3-1 (or the pseudogene TRBV3-2), with 9 bases aligning to TRBD1. V was clipped by 2 bases and J by 8 bases; unmatched bases: 6. This CDR3 has 15 amino acids. Germline V gene lookup returns CDR1 LGHDT and CDR2 YNNKEL (reference sequence). CDR3 in DNA: TGTGCCAGCAGCCAAAGGACAGGGGAGGGAGAAAAACTGTTTTTT. It is translated as CASSQRTGEGEKLFF.

The V gene is TRBV10-3, the J gene TRBJ1-3, with D unclear. The CDR3 consists of 11 residues. Looked up from germline, CDR1 is ENHRY and CDR2 is SYGVKD. Between the trimmed V and J ends, which lost 10 bases and 0 bases, there was a span of 4 bases. The DNA for the CDR3 is TGTGCCACCCGCTCTGGAAACACCATATATTTT. Amino acids: CATRSGNTIYF.

This clone was seen a handful of times. V and J are TRBV11-2 and TRBJ1-1; no reliable D call. CDR1 is SGHAT, CDR2 FQNNGV, per germline. V was pared by 5 bases and J by 4 bases, with 8 bases between. This CDR3 is built from 12 residues. The CDR3 protein is CASSIIRTEAFF. DNA of the CDR3: TGTGCCAGCAGCATTATTCGCACTGAAGCTTTCTTT.

This chain uses TRBV3-1 (or the pseudogene TRBV3-2) with TRBJ1-6, with 11 bases that match TRBD1. CDR3 length equals 17 residues. Germline CDR1 reads LGHDT; CDR2 reads YNNKEL (reference sequence). V dropped 2 bases and J dropped 4; count of bases not matched to a gene: 4. The chain's CDR3 is CASSQRGTGGYNSPLHF. The CDR3 nucleotides are TGTGCCAGCAGCCAACGGGGGACAGGGGGTTATAATTCACCCCTCCACTTT.

V is TRBV6-5 and J is TRBJ1-5, with TRBD1 matching 10 bases. Germline trimming cut 8 bases from V and 6 bases from J; bases unmatched to any gene: 10. There are 15 residues in the CDR3. Germline V gives CDR1 MNHEY, CDR2 SVGAGI. The CDR3 region is CASGWDRGVRQPQHF. For the CDR3, the DNA is TGTGCCAGCGGGTGGGACAGGGGAGTACGTCAGCCCCAGCATTTT.

The CDR3 coding sequence is TGTGCCAGCAGTTTTGTAGAAAGGAGCGAGCAGTACTTC. Amino acid sequence: CASSFVERSEQYF. This sequence joins TRBV27 and TRBJ2-7; D is undetermined. The CDR3 contains 13 residues. Germline values: CDR1 MNHEY, CDR2 SMNVEV (reference sequence). V was cut by 3 bases and J by 6 bases, with 12 bases left in between.

This chain links TRBV19 with TRBJ2-2, with D possibly being TRBD1 (6 bases). Trimming took off 4 bases at V and 1 base at J, with 7 bases between the two ends. From germline, CDR1 is LNHDA and CDR2 SQIVND (reference sequence). This CDR3 has 14 amino acids. CDR3 DNA: TGTGCCAGTAGTAGGGGACAGAACACCGGGGAGCTGTTTTTT. It translates to CASSRGQNTGELFF.

CDR3 region: CASTFGANVLTF. CDR3 nucleotide sequence: TGTGCCAGCACGTTCGGGGCCAACGTCCTGACTTTC. V usage is TRBV25-1 and J usage is TRBJ2-6; no clear D. The CDR3 extends over 12 amino acids. Trimming cost V 7 bases and J 4 bases, with 5 bases left between them. CDR1 and CDR2 (germline): MGHDK, SYGVNS. Full variable domain (outside the CDR3, taken from reference TRBV25-1 and TRBJ2-6): EADIYQTPRYLVIGTGKKITLECSQTMGHDKMYWYQQDPGMELHLIHYSYGVNSTEKGDLSSESTVSRIRTEHFPLTLESARPSHTSQYLCASTFGANVLTFGAGSRLTVL.

V and J are TRBV2 and TRBJ2-2, with 7 positions matching TRBD2. CDR3 length equals 16 residues. Trimming removed 1 base from V and 3 bases from J; junction bases left unmatched: 5. CDR1 and CDR2 from the germline V gene are SNHLY and FYNNEI. In DNA, the CDR3 is TGTGCCAGCAGTGAAGGACTAGCTAGGGACACCGGGGAGCTGTTTTTT. This translates into CASSEGLARDTGELFF.

The chain combines TRBV2 with TRBJ1-1; D is uncertain. V was clipped by 5 bases and J by 0 bases, with 10 bases between them. The CDR3 consists of 14 residues. Germline values: CDR1 SNHLY, CDR2 FYNNEI. This CDR3 reads CASSRGSVNTEAFF. In nucleotides, the CDR3 is TGTGCCAGCAGTAGAGGGTCGGTGAACACTGAAGCTTTCTTT.

The chain couples TRBV11-1 to TRBJ1-1; TRBD1 matches at 8 bases. The V and J ends lost 3 bases and 4 bases, in that order; junction bases with no gene match: 4. The germline gives CDR1 SGHAT, CDR2 FQDESV (reference sequence). CDR3 length: 14 residues. The CDR3 bases are TGTGCCAGCAGCTTGGACAGGGCCTCCACTGAAGCTTTCTTT. Protein: CASSLDRASTEAFF. Based on the CDR3 plus reference TRBV11-1 and TRBJ1-1, the full variable domain is EAEVAQSPRYKITEKSQAVAFWCDPISGHATLYWYRQILGQGPELLVQFQDESVVDDSQLPKDRFSAERLKGVDSTLKIQPAELGDSAMYLCASSLDRASTEAFFGQGTRLTVV.

The chain couples TRBV5-1 to TRBJ2-5; 11 bases match TRBD2. Germline CDR1 SGHRS, CDR2 YFSETQ. This CDR3 comprises 18 residues. Trimming removed 0 bases from V and 1 base from J; junction bases left unmatched: 8. The DNA for the CDR3 is TGCGCCAGCAGCTTGGGCTTGGTTAGCGGGGGGGCCCAAGAGACCCAGTACTTC. Translating it yields CASSLGLVSGGAQETQYF.

The chain couples TRBV5-6 to TRBJ2-1, with a possible D match to TRBD2 (5 bases). Trimming shortened V by 0 bases and J by 0 bases, and 7 bases separated the two germline ends. The CDR3 extends over 15 amino acids. Germline-derived CDR1 and CDR2 are SGHDT and YYEEEE. In DNA form, the CDR3 reads TGTGCCAGCAGCTTGGTCACTAGCTCCTACAATGAGCAGTTCTTC. Its protein product is CASSLVTSSYNEQFF.

The chain uses TRBV6-5 and TRBJ1-1; no firm D call. Germline CDR1 and CDR2: MNHEY and SVGAGI. V gave up 4 bases and J gave up 4 bases, with 13 bases separating them. This CDR3 is 14 amino acids long. Written as DNA, the CDR3 is TGTGCCAGCAGTTCACCCGGTGGGAGCACTGAAGCTTTCTTT. Translated, it gives CASSSPGGSTEAFF.